The clone carrying this TCR beta chain was detected a few times. The CDR3 covers 14 residues. The V and J ends lost 4 bases and 9 bases respectively, with 16 bases between them. CDR1 and CDR2 (germline): LGHDT, YNNKEL (reference sequence). This entry is derived from a study of identical twins. TCRdb re-analysed the 5' RACE reads in MiXCR, keeping a single row per CDR3 protein. The data contain some 710,000 distinct CDR3 sequences, around 5.7% of them singletons. This chain links TRBV3-1 with TRBJ2-1, with TRBD2 as a possible D gene (6 bases). Material for sequencing was naive T cells sorted from blood. The clonotype comes from a man younger than 35 in good health. The CDR3 DNA follows: TGTGCCAGCAGCCCTCTGCGGGATTCAAGTGAGCAGTTCTTC. It is translated as CASSPLRDSSEQFF.